This TCR beta chain was observed in a study of neoadjuvant anti-PD-1 for oral cavity cancer. Study findings and constraints: Larger post-treatment preexisting tumor clones tracked with greater tumor shrinkage.

On this clone itself: Its antigen is still unknown.

Trimming removed 10 bases from V and 6 bases from J; junction bases left unmatched: 15. Germline loops: CDR1 SGHVS, CDR2 FNYEAQ. CDR3 length equals 15 residues. Survey sequencing of tumors mostly used 4 to 5.5 ug DNA, two replicates. TCRdb keeps only in-frame clones here, not all; method: immunoSEQ multiplex PCR. The sample contains thousands of clones, nearly 45% of which appear only once. Patients had newly diagnosed, untreated stage II-IVA oral cavity squamous cell carcinoma. Patients had HPV-negative, locally advanced oral cavity squamous cell carcinoma. This chain joins TRBV7-6 and TRBJ2-3; 8 bases map to TRBD2. This TCR came from a person aged 35-80 years with oral cavity squamous cell carcinoma. Sequenced here: tumor tissue, sampled before nivolumab (anti-PD-1) treatment. Written as DNA, the CDR3 is TGTGCCACCTCCCCCGGGGGGGGAGACGTGGATACGCAGTATTTT. The encoded protein is CATSPGGGDVDTQYF.